This is a list of T cell receptor beta chains from one sample in a study of PD-1 blockade in mismatch repair-deficient tumors. Sequenced by immunoSEQ multiplex PCR; TCRdb stores in-frame clones only, minus some. The table includes roughly 16,000 clones, roughly four fifths detected once. The sample in question was PBMCs, obtained 4 weeks after starting pembrolizumab. The source of these receptors is an adult with mismatch repair-deficient cancer. Both conserved end residues are part of each CDR3. The D gene is left open where the match is weak. Only part of the rows carry a size: once, few, many, or a class if the clone is expanded.

J gene | D gene | clone size | V gene | CDR3 protein | CDR3 DNA
TRBJ2-2 | TRBD2 | - | TRBV27 | CASSLWLAGYTGELFF | TGTGCCAGCAGTTTGTGGCTAGCGGGATACACCGGGGAGCTGTTTTTT
TRBJ2-5 | TRBD2 | - | TRBV5-1 | CASSPGTSGSQTQYF | TGCGCCAGCAGCCCCGGGACTAGCGGGAGTCAGACCCAGTACTTC
TRBJ2-1 | TRBD1 | - | TRBV7-3 | CASSTRGQGARNNEQFF | TGTGCCAGCAGCACGCGGGGACAGGGGGCTAGAAACAATGAGCAGTTCTTC
TRBJ1-5 | TRBD1 | - | TRBV10-3 | CAISEQGSNQPQHF | TGTGCCATCAGCGAACAGGGGAGCAATCAGCCCCAGCATTTT
TRBJ1-5 | - | - | TRBV28 | CASGAQGYSNQPQHF | TGTGCCAGCGGAGCCCAGGGTTATAGCAATCAGCCCCAGCATTTT
TRBJ1-4 | TRBD1 | medium-sized | TRBV19 | CASRVTGGNEKLFF | TGTGCCAGTAGGGTGACAGGGGGAAATGAAAAACTGTTTTTT
TRBJ1-1 | - | - | TRBV28 | CASSRTGFRDTEAFF | TGTGCCAGCAGTCGTACAGGGTTTAGGGACACTGAAGCTTTCTTT
TRBJ2-3 | - | - | TRBV7-2 | CASSAYSDTQYF | TGTGCCAGCAGCGCCTACTCGGATACGCAGTATTTT
TRBJ2-1 | - | - | TRBV11-2 | CASSNLEKAYNEQFF | TGTGCCAGCAGCAACCTAGAGAAGGCCTACAATGAGCAGTTCTTC
TRBJ1-2 | TRBD1 | - | TRBV28 | CASSSGGGYTF | TGTGCCAGCAGTTCAGGGGGCGGCTACACCTTC
TRBJ2-1 | - | once | TRBV21-1 | CASSAAGTGRPPRFF | TGTGCCAGCAGCGCAGCCGGGACAGGGAGGCCTCCTAGGTTCTTC
TRBJ2-3 | TRBD1 | - | TRBV5-1 | CASSLGGQGYGDTQYF | TGCGCCAGCAGCTTGGGGGGACAGGGTTATGGAGATACGCAGTATTTT
TRBJ1-1 | - | once | TRBV2 | CASSDIPGTEAFF | TGTGCCAGCAGTGATATTCCAGGAACAGAAGCTTTCTTT
TRBJ1-1 | TRBD1 | - | TRBV5-8 | CASSLVRGSSTEAFF | TGTGCCAGCAGCTTGGTCAGGGGGAGTAGCACTGAAGCTTTCTTT